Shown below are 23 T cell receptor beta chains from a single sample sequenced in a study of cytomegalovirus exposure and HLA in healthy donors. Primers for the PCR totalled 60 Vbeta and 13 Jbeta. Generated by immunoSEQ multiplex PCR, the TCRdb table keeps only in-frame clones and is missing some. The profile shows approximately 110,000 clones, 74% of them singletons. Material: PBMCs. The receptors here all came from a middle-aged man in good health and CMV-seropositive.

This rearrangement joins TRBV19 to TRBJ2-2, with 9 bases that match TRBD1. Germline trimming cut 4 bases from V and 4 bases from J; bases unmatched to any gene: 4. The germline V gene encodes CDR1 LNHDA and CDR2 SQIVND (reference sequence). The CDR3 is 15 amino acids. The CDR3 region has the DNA TGTGCCAGTAGTAAACAGGGGGCAAGCACCGGGGAGCTGTTTTTT. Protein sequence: CASSKQGASTGELFF.

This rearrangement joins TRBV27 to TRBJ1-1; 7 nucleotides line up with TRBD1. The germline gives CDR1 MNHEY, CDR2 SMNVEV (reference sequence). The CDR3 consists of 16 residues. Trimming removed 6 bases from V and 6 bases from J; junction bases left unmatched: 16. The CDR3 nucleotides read TGTGCCAGCAGCACCGCGGGGAACAGGGGACGCTCTGAAGCTTTCTTT. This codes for CASSTAGNRGRSEAFF.

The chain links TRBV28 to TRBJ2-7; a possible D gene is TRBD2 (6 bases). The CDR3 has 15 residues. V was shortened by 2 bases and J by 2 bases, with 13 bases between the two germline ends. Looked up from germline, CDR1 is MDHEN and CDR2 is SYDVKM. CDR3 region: CASSLTGRNPYEQYF. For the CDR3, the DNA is TGTGCCAGCAGTTTAACCGGGAGAAATCCCTACGAGCAGTACTTC. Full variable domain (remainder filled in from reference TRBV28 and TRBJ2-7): DVKVTQSSRYLVKRTGEKVFLECVQDMDHENMFWYRQDPGLGLRLIYFSYDVKMKEKGDIPEGYSVSREKKERFSLILESASTNQTSMYLCASSLTGRNPYEQYFGPGTRLTVT.

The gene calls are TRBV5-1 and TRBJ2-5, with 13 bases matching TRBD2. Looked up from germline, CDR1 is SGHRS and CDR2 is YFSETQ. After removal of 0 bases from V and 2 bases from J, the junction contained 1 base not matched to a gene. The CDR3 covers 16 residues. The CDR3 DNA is TGCGCCAGCAGCTTGGGGACTAGCGGGAGACAAGAGACCCAGTACTTC. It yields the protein CASSLGTSGRQETQYF.

CDR3 sequence reads: CASSVTQGNGYTF. The CDR3 DNA follows: TGTGCCAGCTCAGTAACACAGGGGAACGGCTACACCTTC. The rearrangement links TRBV18 to TRBJ1-2, with 7 bases aligning to TRBD1. The V and J ends lost 5 bases and 8 bases, in that order; junction bases with no gene match: 8. The CDR3 has 13 amino acids. Germline V CDR1 and CDR2: KGHSH, LQKENI.

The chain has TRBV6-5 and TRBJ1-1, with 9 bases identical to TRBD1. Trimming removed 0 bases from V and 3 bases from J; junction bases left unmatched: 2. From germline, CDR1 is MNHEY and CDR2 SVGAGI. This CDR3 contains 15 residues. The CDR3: CASSYSGTGYTEAFF. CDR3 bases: TGTGCCAGCAGTTACTCGGGGACAGGGTACACTGAAGCTTTCTTT.

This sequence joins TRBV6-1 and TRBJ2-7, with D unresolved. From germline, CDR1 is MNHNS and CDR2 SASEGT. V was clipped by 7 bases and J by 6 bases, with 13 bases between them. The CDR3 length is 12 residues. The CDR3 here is CASTPERSEQYF. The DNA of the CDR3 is TGTGCCAGCACCCCCGAGAGGTCCGAGCAGTACTTC.

In nucleotides, the CDR3 is TGTGCCAGCATACCGAGAAATACCAACACTGAAGCTTTCTTT. Its translation is CASIPRNTNTEAFF. This sequence joins TRBV9 and TRBJ1-1; no clear D gene. Between the trimmed V and J ends, which lost 6 bases and 2 bases, there was a span of 14 bases. Germline CDR1 is SGDLS and CDR2 is YYNGEE. This CDR3 has 14 amino acids.

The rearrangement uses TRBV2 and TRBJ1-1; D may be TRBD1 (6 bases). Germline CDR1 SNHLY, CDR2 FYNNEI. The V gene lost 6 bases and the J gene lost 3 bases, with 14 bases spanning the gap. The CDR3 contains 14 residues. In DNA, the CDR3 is TGTGCCAGCAGCCCCACAGGGTATTACACTGAAGCTTTCTTT. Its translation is CASSPTGYYTEAFF.

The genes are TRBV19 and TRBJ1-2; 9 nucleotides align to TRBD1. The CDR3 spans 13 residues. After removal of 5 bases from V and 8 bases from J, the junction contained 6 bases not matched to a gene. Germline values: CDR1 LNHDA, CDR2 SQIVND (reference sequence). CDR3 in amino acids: CASSPRDRAGYTF. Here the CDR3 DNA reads TGTGCCAGTAGTCCAAGGGACAGGGCGGGCTACACCTTC. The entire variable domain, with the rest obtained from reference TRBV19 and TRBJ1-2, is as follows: DGGITQSPKYLFRKEGQNVTLSCEQNLNHDAMYWYRQDPGQGLRLIYYSQIVNDFQKGDIAEGYSVSREKKESFPLTVTSAQKNPTAFYLCASSPRDRAGYTFGSGTRLTVV.

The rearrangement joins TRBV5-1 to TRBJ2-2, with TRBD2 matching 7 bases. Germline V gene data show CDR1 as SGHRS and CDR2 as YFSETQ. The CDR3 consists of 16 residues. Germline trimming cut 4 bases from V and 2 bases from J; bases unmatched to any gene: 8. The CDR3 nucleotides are TGCGCCAGCAGCCCGGCCCCTAGCGGCAACACCGGGGAGCTGTTTTTT. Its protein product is CASSPAPSGNTGELFF.

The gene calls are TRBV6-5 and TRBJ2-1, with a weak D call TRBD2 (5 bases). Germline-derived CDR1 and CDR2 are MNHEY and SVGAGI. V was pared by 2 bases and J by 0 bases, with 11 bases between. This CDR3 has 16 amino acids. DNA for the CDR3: TGTGCCAGCAGTTACGAGCGGATGGGCTCCTACAATGAGCAGTTCTTC. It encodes CASSYERMGSYNEQFF.

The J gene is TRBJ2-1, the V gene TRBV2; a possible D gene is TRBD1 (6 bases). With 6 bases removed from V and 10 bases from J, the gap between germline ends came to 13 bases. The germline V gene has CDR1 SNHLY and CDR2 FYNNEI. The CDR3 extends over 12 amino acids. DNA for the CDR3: TGTGCCAGCAGCGGGACAAGGTGGGAGCAGTTCTTC. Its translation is CASSGTRWEQFF.

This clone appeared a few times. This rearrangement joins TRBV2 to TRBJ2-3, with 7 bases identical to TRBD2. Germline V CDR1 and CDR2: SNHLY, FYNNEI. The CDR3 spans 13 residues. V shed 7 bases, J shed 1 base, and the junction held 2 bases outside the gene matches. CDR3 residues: CASNLAGTDTQYF. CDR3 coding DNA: TGTGCCAGCAATCTAGCGGGCACAGATACGCAGTATTTT.

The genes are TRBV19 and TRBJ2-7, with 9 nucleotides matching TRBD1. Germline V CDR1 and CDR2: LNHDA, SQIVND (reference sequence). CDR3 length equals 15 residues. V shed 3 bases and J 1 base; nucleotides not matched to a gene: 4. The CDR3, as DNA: TGTGCCAGTAGTATCCGGGGACAGGGATCCTACGAGCAGTACTTC. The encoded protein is CASSIRGQGSYEQYF.

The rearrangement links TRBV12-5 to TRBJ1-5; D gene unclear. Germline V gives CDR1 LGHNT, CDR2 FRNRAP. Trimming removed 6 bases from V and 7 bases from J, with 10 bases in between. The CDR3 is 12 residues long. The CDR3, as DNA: TGTGCTAGTGGGGTGGAGACGCAGCCCCAGCATTTT. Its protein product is CASGVETQPQHF.

Here the CDR3 reads CASSARRSAGELFF. DNA of the CDR3: TGTGCCAGCAGTGCTAGAAGGAGTGCTGGGGAGCTGTTTTTT. The rearrangement uses TRBV6-5 and TRBJ2-2; no clear D gene. V was cut by 5 bases and J by 8 bases, with 15 bases left in between. Germline values: CDR1 MNHEY, CDR2 SVGAGI. This CDR3 has 14 residues.

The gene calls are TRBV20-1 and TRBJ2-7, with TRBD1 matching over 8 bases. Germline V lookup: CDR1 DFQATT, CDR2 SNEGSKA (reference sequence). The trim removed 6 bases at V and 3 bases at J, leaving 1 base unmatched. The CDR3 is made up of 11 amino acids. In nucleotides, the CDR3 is TGCAGTGCAGGACAGGGCTACGAGCAGTACTTC. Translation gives CSAGQGYEQYF.

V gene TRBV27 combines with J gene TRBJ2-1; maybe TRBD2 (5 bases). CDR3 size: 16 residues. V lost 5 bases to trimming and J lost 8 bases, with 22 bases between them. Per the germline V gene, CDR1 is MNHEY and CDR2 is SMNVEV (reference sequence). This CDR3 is CASSPRGMAGVDEQFF. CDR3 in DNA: TGTGCCAGCAGTCCCCGGGGTATGGCCGGAGTGGATGAGCAGTTCTTC.

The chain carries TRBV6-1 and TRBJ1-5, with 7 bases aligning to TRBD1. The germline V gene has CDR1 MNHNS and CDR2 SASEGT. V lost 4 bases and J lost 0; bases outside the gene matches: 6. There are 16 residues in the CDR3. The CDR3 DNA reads TGTGCCAGCAGTGCCCGACAGGGCCATAGCAATCAGCCCCAGCATTTT. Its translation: CASSARQGHSNQPQHF.

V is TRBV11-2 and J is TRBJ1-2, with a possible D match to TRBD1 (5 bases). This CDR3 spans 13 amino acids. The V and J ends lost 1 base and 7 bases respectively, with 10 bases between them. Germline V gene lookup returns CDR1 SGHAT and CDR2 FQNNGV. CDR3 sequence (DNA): TGTGCCAGCAGCTTAGTACAGGAGGGTGGCTACACCTTC. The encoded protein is CASSLVQEGGYTF.

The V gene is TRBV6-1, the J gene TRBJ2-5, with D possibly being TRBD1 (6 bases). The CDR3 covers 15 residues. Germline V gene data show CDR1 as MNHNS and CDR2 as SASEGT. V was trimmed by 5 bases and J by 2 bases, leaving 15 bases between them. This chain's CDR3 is CASSRTVYVQETQYF. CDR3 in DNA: TGTGCCAGCAGTCGGACAGTTTACGTACAAGAGACCCAGTACTTC.

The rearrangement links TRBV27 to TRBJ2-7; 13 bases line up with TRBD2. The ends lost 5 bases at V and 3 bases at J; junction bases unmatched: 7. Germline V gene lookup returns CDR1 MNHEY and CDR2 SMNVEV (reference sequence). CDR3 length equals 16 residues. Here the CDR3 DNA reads TGTGCCAGCAGTACCCGGACTAGCGGGAGCATCTACGAGCAGTACTTC. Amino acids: CASSTRTSGSIYEQYF.